The entry that follows covers one T cell receptor (beta chain) sequence. Its antigen is still unknown. These data belong to a study of cytomegalovirus exposure and HLA in healthy donors. As for the study in general: The study placed over 65% of its approximately 400 genotyped donors in the Caucasian-associated ancestry cluster.

This PCR relied on a set of 60 Vbeta primers and 13 Jbeta primers. Libraries were prepared by immunoSEQ multiplex PCR; TCRdb keeps only in-frame clonotypes and omits some of them. This sample carries about 160,000 clones, approximately 80% of them seen once, and the ten largest clones take roughly 6.2%. Findings and caveats of the study: Compared with the approximately 700-donor mean, an Asian-associated ancestry cluster reportedly had fewer N-insertions, according to a later analysis. Overall, around 150 TCR beta chains were annotated as cytomegalovirus-associated.

The sequence came from a male donor in good health and CMV-seropositive. Sequenced: PBMCs.

CDR3 loop: CASSDGGGNTGELFF. For the CDR3, the DNA is TGTGCCAGCAGTGACGGGGGGGGTAACACCGGGGAGCTGTTTTTT. The chain joins TRBV6-4 to TRBJ2-2; 7 bases match TRBD2. V dropped 2 bases and J dropped 2; count of bases not matched to a gene: 2. Per germline, CDR1 MRHNA and CDR2 SNTAGT. The CDR3 runs to 15 residues.